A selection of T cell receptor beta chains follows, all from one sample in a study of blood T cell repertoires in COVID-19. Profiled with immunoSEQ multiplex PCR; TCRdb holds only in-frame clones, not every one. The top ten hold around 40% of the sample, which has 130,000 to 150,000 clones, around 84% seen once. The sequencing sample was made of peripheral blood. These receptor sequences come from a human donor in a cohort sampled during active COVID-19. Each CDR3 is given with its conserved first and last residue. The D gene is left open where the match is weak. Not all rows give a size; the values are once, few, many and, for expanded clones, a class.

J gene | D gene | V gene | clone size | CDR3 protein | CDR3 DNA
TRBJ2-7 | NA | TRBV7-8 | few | CASRGHNSYEQYF | TGTGCCAGCAGGGGACACAACTCCTACGAGCAGTACTTC
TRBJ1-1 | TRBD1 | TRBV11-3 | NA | CASSSTRTGGLLF | TGTGCCAGCAGCTCGACTCGGACAGGTGGCTTATTATTT
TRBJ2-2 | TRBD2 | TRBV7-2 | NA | CASRPRGGDTGELFF | TGTGCCAGCAGACCACGTGGGGGGGACACCGGGGAGCTGTTTTTT
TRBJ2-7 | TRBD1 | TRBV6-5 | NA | CASRDQGQGAYEQYF | TGTGCCAGCAGAGACCAGGGACAGGGAGCCTACGAGCAGTACTTC
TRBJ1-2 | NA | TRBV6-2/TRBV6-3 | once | CASSYGHAGYTF | TGTGCCAGCAGTTACGGGCATGCTGGCTACACCTTC
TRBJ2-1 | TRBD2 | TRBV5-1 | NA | CASSSVAMGRLAGNEQFF | TGCGCCAGCAGCTCCGTGGCCATGGGGCGACTAGCGGGGAATGAGCAGTTCTTC
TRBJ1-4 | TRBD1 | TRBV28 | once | CASSLRTGVIEKLFF | TGTGCCAGCAGTTTAAGGACAGGGGTGATTGAAAAACTGTTTTTT
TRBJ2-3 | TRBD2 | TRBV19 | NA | CASSIVYVAGGPDTQYF | TGTGCCAGTAGTATAGTTTACGTGGCGGGGGGGCCGGATACGCAGTATTTT
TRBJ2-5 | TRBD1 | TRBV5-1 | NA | CASSSFDAGTGGTQYF | TGCGCCAGCAGCTCCTTCGATGCTGGGACAGGAGGGACCCAGTACTTC
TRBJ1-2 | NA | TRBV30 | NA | CAWAGGGYGYTF | TGTGCCTGGGCGGGGGGTGGCTATGGCTACACCTTC
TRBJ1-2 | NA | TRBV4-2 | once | CASSQEVGTWGYTF | TGTGCCAGCAGCCAAGAGGTTGGGACATGGGGCTACACCTTC
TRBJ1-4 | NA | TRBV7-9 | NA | CASSLRTNEKLFF | TGTGCCAGCAGCTTGAGGACTAATGAAAAACTGTTTTTT
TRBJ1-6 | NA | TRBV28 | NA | CASRQGLDSPLHF | TGTGCCAGCAGACAGGGCCTGGATTCACCCCTCCACTTT
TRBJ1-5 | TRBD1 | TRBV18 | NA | CASSRTGDQPQHF | TGTGCCAGCTCACGGACAGGGGACCAGCCCCAGCATTTT
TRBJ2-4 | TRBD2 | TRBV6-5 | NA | CASSYGTSGGATIQYF | TGTGCCAGCAGTTATGGGACTAGCGGGGGAGCTACTATTCAGTACTTC
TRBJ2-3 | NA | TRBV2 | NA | CASSELVAPTDTQYF | TGTGCCAGCAGTGAACTGGTAGCCCCCACAGATACGCAGTATTTT
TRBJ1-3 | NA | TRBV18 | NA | CASSPSGGGLAGNTIYF | TGTGCCAGCTCACCATCCGGTGGGGGACTTGCAGGAAACACCATATATTTT
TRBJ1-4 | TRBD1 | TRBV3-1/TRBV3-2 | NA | CASSQDQYHRGSEGLFF | TGTGCCAGCAGCCAAGATCAATATCACAGGGGGAGCGAGGGACTGTTTTTT
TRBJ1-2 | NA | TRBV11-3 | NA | CASGTSSNYGYTF | TGTGCCAGCGGGACAAGTTCAAACTATGGCTACACCTTC
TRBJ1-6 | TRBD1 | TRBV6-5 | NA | CASSPRQGGNSPLHF | TGTGCCAGCAGTCCCCGACAGGGTGGCAATTCACCCCTCCACTTT
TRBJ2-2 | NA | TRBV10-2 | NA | CASSNRESGELFF | TGCGCCAGCAGCAACAGGGAGTCCGGGGAGCTGTTTTTT
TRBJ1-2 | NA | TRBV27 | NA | CASSWSVGAFPYTF | TGTGCCAGCAGCTGGTCGGTGGGCGCATTTCCCTACACCTTC
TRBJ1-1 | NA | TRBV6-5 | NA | CASSQRTVRDTEAFF | TGTGCCAGCAGTCAACGGACAGTTCGGGACACTGAAGCTTTCTTT
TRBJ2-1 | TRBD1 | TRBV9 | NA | CASTGGDRVRNEQFF | TGTGCCAGCACCGGCGGGGACAGGGTCCGCAATGAGCAGTTCTTC
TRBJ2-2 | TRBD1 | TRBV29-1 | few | CSGSRQGGGELFF | TGCAGCGGATCTAGACAGGGCGGCGGGGAGCTGTTTTTT
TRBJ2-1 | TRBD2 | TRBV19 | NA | CASSIQGGSYNEQFF | TGTGCCAGTAGTATTCAGGGAGGGTCCTACAATGAGCAGTTCTTC
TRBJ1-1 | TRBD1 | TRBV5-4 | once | CASRRGQGKGAFF | TGTGCCAGCAGGCGCGGACAGGGAAAGGGTGCTTTCTTT
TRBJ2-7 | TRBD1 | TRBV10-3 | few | CAHGTGFSSYEQYF | TGTGCCCATGGGACAGGGTTTAGCTCCTACGAGCAGTACTTC
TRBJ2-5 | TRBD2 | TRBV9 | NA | CASSVELAGATQYF | TGTGCCAGCAGCGTAGAACTAGCGGGAGCCACCCAGTACTTC
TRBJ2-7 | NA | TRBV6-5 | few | CASSPRGARSYEQYF | TGTGCCAGCAGTCCCAGGGGGGCCCGCTCCTACGAGCAGTACTTC
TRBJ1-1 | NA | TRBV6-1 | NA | CASSERWWTVLGGTEAFF | TGTGCCAGCAGTGAAAGATGGTGGACGGTTTTAGGAGGCACTGAAGCTTTCTTT
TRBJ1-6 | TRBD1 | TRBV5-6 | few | CASSTRQGAVNNSPLHF | TGTGCCAGCAGCACCCGACAGGGGGCTGTCAATAATTCACCCCTCCACTTT
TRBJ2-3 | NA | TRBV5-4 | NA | CASSFYRFGDTDTQYF | TGTGCCAGCAGCTTCTATCGGTTTGGTGATACAGATACGCAGTATTTT
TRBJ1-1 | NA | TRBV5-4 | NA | CASSPIQGLLGTEAFF | TGTGCCAGCAGCCCGATCCAAGGACTCTTGGGGACTGAAGCTTTCTTT
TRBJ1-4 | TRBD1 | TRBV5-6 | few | CASSLVQGIEKLFF | TGTGCCAGCAGCTTAGTACAGGGGATTGAAAAACTGTTTTTT
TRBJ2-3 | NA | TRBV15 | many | CATSSEAGPTDTQYF | TGTGCCACCAGCAGCGAAGCAGGGCCCACAGATACGCAGTATTTT
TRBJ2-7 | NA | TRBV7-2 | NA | CASSRRAVTGGEQYF | TGTGCCAGCAGCCGGCGGGCAGTCACCGGAGGAGAGCAGTACTTC
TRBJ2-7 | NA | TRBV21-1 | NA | CASSKGGRLDEQYF | TGTGCCAGCAGCAAAGGGGGCAGGCTCGACGAGCAGTACTTC
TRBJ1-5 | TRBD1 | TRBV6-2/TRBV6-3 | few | CASSSGQGKGQPQHF | TGTGCCAGCAGCTCGGGACAGGGGAAGGGACAGCCCCAGCATTTT
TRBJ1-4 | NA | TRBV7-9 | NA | CASSLTGVNEKLFF | TGTGCCAGCAGCTTGACAGGAGTTAATGAAAAACTGTTTTTT
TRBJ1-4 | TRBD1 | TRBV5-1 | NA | CASSLQGGYEKLFF | TGCGCCAGCAGCTTACAGGGGGGTTATGAAAAACTGTTTTTT
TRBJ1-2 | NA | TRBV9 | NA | CASSGGGGNYGYTF | TGTGCCAGCAGTGGGGGTGGAGGGAACTATGGCTACACCTTC
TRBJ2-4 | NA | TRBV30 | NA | CAWAKVGQAKNIQYF | TGTGCCTGGGCCAAGGTCGGACAGGCCAAAAACATTCAGTACTTC
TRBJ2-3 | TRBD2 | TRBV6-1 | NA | CASSEAGLAGTDTQYF | TGTGCCAGCAGTGAAGCCGGACTAGCCGGCACAGATACGCAGTATTTT
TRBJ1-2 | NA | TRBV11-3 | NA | CASSLSAGGNYGYTF | TGTGCCAGCAGCTTAAGCGCCGGGGGGAACTATGGCTACACCTTC